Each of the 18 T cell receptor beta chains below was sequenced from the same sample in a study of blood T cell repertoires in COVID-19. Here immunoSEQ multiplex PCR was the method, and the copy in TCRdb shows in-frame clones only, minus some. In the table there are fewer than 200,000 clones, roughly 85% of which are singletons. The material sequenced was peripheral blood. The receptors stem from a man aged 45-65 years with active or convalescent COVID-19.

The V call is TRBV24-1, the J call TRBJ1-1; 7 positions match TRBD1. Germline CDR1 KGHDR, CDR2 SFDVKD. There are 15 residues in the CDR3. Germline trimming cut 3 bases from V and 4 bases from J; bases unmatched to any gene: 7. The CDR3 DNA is TGTGCCACCAGTGATAACAGGGGAGGTGGCACTGAAGCTTTCTTT. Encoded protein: CATSDNRGGGTEAFF.

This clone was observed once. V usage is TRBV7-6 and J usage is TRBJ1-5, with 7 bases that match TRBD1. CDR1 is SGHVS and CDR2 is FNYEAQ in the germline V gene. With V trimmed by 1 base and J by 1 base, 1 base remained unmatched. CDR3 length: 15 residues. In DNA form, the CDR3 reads TGTGCCAGCAGCTTAGAGGGGGCGAGCAATCAGCCCCAGCATTTT. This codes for CASSLEGASNQPQHF.

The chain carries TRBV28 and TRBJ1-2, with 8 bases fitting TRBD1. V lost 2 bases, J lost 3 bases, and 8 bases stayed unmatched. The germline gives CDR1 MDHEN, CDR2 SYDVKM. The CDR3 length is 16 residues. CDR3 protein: CASSLPSGGKDYGYTF. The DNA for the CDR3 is TGTGCCAGCAGTTTACCCTCAGGGGGCAAAGACTATGGCTACACCTTC.

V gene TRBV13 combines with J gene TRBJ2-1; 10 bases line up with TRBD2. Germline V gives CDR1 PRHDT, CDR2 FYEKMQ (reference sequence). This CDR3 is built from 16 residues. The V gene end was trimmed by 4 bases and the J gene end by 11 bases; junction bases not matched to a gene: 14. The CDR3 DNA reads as TGTGCCAGCAGCTGGAGCGGGAGGGAGGGGGCACGACAGCAGTTCTTC. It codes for CASSWSGREGARQQFF.

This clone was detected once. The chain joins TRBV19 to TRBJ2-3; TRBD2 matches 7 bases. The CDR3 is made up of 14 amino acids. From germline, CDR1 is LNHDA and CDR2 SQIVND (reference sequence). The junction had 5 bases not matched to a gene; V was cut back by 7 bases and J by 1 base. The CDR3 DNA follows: TGTGCCAGTACCTTAGCGGGCCGCACAGATACGCAGTATTTT. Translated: CASTLAGRTDTQYF.

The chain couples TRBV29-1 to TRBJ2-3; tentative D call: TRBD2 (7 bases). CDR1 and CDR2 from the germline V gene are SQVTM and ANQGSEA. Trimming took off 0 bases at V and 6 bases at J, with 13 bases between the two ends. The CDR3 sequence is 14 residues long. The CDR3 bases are TGCAGCGTTGAAGATGTTAGGGGGGGCGATACGCAGTATTTT. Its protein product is CSVEDVRGGDTQYF.

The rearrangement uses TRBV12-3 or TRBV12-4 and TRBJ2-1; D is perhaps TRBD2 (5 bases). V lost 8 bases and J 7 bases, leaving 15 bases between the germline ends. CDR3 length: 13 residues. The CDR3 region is CASGTVGGNEQFF. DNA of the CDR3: TGTGCCAGCGGCACGGTCGGCGGGAATGAGCAGTTCTTC.

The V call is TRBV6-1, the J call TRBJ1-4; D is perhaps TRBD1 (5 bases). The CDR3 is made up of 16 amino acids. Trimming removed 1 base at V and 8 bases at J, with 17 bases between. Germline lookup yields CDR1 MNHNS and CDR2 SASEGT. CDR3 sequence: CASSEVGGAVREKLFF. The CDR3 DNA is TGTGCCAGCAGTGAAGTCGGGGGAGCAGTAAGGGAAAAACTGTTTTTT.

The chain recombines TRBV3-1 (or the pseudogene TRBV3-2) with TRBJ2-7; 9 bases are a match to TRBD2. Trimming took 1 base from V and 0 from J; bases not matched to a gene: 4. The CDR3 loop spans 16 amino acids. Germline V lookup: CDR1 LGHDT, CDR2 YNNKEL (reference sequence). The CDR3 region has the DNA TGTGCCAGCAGCCAAGCGAGCGGGGGGAACTCCTACGAGCAGTACTTC. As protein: CASSQASGGNSYEQYF.

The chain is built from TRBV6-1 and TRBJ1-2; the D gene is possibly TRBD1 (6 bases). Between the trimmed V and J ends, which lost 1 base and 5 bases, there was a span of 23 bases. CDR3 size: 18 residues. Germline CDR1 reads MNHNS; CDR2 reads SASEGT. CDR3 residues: CASSEGALAGEWMYGYTF. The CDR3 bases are TGTGCCAGCAGTGAAGGAGCCCTAGCAGGGGAATGGATGTATGGCTACACCTTC.

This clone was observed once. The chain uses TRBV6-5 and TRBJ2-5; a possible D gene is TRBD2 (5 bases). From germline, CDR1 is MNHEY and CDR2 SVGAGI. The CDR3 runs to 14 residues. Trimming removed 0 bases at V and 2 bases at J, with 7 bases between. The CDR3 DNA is TGTGCCAGCAGTTACTCCGGGGTACAAGAGACCCAGTACTTC. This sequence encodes CASSYSGVQETQYF.

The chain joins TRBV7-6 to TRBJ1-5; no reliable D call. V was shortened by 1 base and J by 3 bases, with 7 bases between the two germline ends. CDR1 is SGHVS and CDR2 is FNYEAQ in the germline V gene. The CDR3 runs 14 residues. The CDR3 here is CASSLEQANQPQHF. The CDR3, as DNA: TGTGCCAGCAGCTTAGAGCAGGCCAATCAGCCCCAGCATTTT.

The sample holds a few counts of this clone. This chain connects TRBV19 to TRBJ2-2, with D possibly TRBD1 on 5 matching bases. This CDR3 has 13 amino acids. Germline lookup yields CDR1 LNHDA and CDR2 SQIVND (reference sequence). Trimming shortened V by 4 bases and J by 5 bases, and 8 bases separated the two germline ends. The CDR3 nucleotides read TGTGCCAGTAGTACCGACAGTACCGGGGAGCTGTTTTTT. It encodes CASSTDSTGELFF.

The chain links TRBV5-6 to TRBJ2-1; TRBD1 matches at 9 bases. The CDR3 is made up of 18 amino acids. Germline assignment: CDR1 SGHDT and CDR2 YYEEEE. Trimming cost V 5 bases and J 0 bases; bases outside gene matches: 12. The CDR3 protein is CASRLGQGRPLSYNEQFF. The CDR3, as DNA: TGTGCCAGCAGGCTAGGACAGGGGCGACCTCTCTCCTACAATGAGCAGTTCTTC.

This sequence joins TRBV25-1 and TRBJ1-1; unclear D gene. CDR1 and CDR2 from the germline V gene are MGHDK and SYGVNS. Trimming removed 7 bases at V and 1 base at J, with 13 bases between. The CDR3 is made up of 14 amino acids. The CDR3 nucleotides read TGTGCCAGCACCCCTCTGGGCCCGAACACTGAAGCTTTCTTT. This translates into CASTPLGPNTEAFF. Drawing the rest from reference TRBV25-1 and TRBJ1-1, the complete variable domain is EADIYQTPRYLVIGTGKKITLECSQTMGHDKMYWYQQDPGMELHLIHYSYGVNSTEKGDLSSESTVSRIRTEHFPLTLESARPSHTSQYLCASTPLGPNTEAFFGQGTRLTVV.

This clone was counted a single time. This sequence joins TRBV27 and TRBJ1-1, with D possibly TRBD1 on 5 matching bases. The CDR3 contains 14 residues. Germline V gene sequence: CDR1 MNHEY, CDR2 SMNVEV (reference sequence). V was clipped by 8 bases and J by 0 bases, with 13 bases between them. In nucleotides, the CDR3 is TGTGCCAGCGTCCGGGGAGGGGTGAACACTGAAGCTTTCTTT. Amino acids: CASVRGGVNTEAFF.

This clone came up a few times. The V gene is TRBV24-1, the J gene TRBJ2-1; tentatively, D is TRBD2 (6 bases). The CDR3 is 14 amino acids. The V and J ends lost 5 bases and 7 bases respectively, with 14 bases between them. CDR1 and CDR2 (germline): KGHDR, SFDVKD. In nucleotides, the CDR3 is TGTGCCACCAGTGCTCAGGGAGGTATTAATGAGCAGTTCTTC. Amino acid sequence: CATSAQGGINEQFF.

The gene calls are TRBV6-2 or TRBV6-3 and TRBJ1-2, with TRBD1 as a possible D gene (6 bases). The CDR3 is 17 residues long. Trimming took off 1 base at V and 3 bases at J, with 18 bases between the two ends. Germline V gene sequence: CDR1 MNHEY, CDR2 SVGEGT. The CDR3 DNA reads TGTGCCAGCAGTTACTTTGGACAGCAGATATTTGACTATGGCTACACCTTC. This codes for CASSYFGQQIFDYGYTF.